These 31 T cell receptor beta chains were sequenced from one sample in a study of shared clonotypes between healthy human individuals. Naive CD8 isolation took CD45RO-negative cells positively selected for CCR7 and excluded terminally differentiated effector memory CD45RA+ cells. Method: immunoSEQ multiplex PCR; TCRdb's copy keeps in-frame clones and lacks some. The table lists about 2,100,000 clones, roughly 91% of them singletons. Sequenced: naive CD8+ T cells from PBMCs. These TCRs come from a man aged 18 to 30 in good health. Some clones in this sample may be carry-over from other donors' samples.

This chain's CDR3 is CASREALYNEQFF. The CDR3 region has the DNA TGTGCCAGCAGGGAGGCACTCTACAATGAGCAGTTCTTC. The V gene is TRBV7-2, the J gene TRBJ2-1, with D perhaps TRBD2 (5 bases). Germline V gene sequence: CDR1 SGHTA, CDR2 FQGNSA. CDR3 size: 13 residues. V was cut by 6 bases and J by 3 bases, with 9 bases left in between.

The chain combines TRBV4-3 with TRBJ1-1, with D unresolved. CDR3 length: 14 residues. V was cut by 0 bases and J by 7 bases, with 12 bases left in between. The germline V gene has CDR1 LGHNA and CDR2 YSLEER. In DNA form, the CDR3 reads TGCGCCAGCAGCCAAGAATCGGCAGATATTGAAGCTTTCTTT. It translates to CASSQESADIEAFF.

The rearrangement links TRBV13 to TRBJ2-1; 12 bases map to TRBD2. Trimming cost V 5 bases and J 9 bases; bases outside gene matches: 8. Germline CDR1 reads PRHDT; CDR2 reads FYEKMQ (reference sequence). The CDR3 length is 15 residues. Written as DNA, the CDR3 is TGTGCCAGCAGCCACCGGCTAGCGGGAGGGCCTGAGCAGTTCTTC. Amino acid sequence: CASSHRLAGGPEQFF.

Remarks on this clone: The same CDR3 can be traced to other DNA sequences in this sample. The chain couples TRBV10-3 to TRBJ2-7, with 14 bases lining up with TRBD2. J was trimmed by 6 bases and V by 4 bases; bases with no gene match: 2. The CDR3 has 14 amino acids. Germline V CDR1 and CDR2: ENHRY, SYGVKD. The CDR3 bases are TGTGCCATCAGTGGGGGACTAGCGGGAGTCGAGCAGTACTTC. Amino acid sequence: CAISGGLAGVEQYF.

The rearrangement uses TRBV10-3 and TRBJ2-3; 10 bases are shared with TRBD2. The trim removed 10 bases at V and 5 bases at J, leaving 12 bases unmatched. There are 15 residues in the CDR3. CDR1 is ENHRY, CDR2 SYGVKD, per germline. The CDR3 loop is CATYPLAGSQDTQYF. The CDR3 DNA reads as TGTGCCACCTACCCACTAGCGGGATCGCAAGATACGCAGTATTTT.

The rearrangement links TRBV6-4 to TRBJ2-5; D is perhaps TRBD2 (5 bases). V lost 2 bases and J 5 bases, leaving 12 bases between the germline ends. The CDR3 sequence is 14 residues long. Germline loops: CDR1 MRHNA, CDR2 SNTAGT. The DNA of the CDR3 is TGTGCCAGCAGTGACGGGCGTGGCGGGGAGACCCAGTACTTC. Encoded protein: CASSDGRGGETQYF.

The J gene is TRBJ1-2, the V gene TRBV10-2, with D hard to call. V lost 4 bases, J lost 5 bases, and 11 bases lay in between. Per germline, CDR1 WSHSY and CDR2 SAAADI. CDR3 length: 13 amino acids. The CDR3 bases are TGCGCCAGCAGTGGAGTTGTAGGATATGGCTACACCTTC. It encodes CASSGVVGYGYTF.

This clone was observed once. The CDR3 nucleotides read TGTGCCAGCAGTTTATCTGGGCCTTACACTGAAGCTTTCTTT. Amino acids: CASSLSGPYTEAFF. V is TRBV27 and J is TRBJ1-1; D is unresolved. The length of the CDR3 is 14 residues. Trimming took off 0 bases at V and 3 bases at J, with 8 bases between the two ends. Per germline, CDR1 MNHEY and CDR2 SMNVEV (reference sequence).

V is TRBV4-1 and J is TRBJ1-1; D is ambiguous. Germline V gives CDR1 MGHRA, CDR2 YSYEKL. V lost 0 bases and J 1 base, leaving 12 bases between the germline ends. This CDR3 has 16 residues. CDR3 in DNA: TGCGCCAGCAGCCAAGATAAGGGCCGCCCGAACACTGAAGCTTTCTTT. Translation: CASSQDKGRPNTEAFF.

Points on this clone: Other DNA sequences in the sample encode the same CDR3. This chain uses TRBV27 with TRBJ2-7; D possibly corresponds to TRBD2 (6 bases). Germline CDR1 MNHEY, CDR2 SMNVEV (reference sequence). The CDR3 is made up of 14 amino acids. Trimming took 4 bases from V and 4 from J, leaving 14 bases between them. CDR3 DNA: TGTGCCAGCAGTTGGGGACGGGGGACGTACGAGCAGTACTTC. It translates to CASSWGRGTYEQYF.

The chain links TRBV5-6 to TRBJ2-5; possible D gene TRBD2, 5 bases. Germline lookup yields CDR1 SGHDT and CDR2 YYEEEE. The CDR3 has 14 amino acids. V was trimmed by 0 bases and J by 4 bases, leaving 10 bases between them. CDR3 protein: CASSLGISGETQYF. CDR3 nucleotide sequence: TGTGCCAGCAGCTTGGGCATCAGCGGAGAGACCCAGTACTTC.

The chain carries TRBV9 and TRBJ1-1; tentatively, D is TRBD1 (5 bases). CDR1 is SGDLS and CDR2 is YYNGEE in the germline V gene. The CDR3 contains 13 residues. Trimming left V 2 bases short and J 7 bases short, with 12 bases between. CDR3 sequence reads: CASSVGGRGEAFF. CDR3 nucleotides: TGTGCCAGCAGCGTTGGGGGAAGGGGTGAAGCTTTCTTT.

This chain links TRBV4-1 with TRBJ1-5; the D is unclear. Trimming stripped 3 bases from V and 1 base from J, with 10 bases between. The CDR3 sequence is 15 residues long. The germline V gene encodes CDR1 MGHRA and CDR2 YSYEKL. Here the CDR3 reads CASSQNTRSNQPQHF. CDR3 nucleotides: TGCGCCAGCAGCCAGAATACAAGGAGCAATCAGCCCCAGCATTTT.

The gene calls are TRBV19 and TRBJ2-2; D may be TRBD1 (8 bases). Germline V lookup: CDR1 LNHDA, CDR2 SQIVND (reference sequence). This CDR3 has 15 residues. Trimming cost V 4 bases and J 6 bases, with 15 bases left between them. The chain's CDR3 is CASSTSQGGAGELFF. CDR3 coding DNA: TGTGCCAGTAGTACCTCACAGGGGGGGGCCGGGGAGCTGTTTTTT.

The rearrangement joins TRBV28 to TRBJ2-1; 8 nucleotides line up with TRBD2. V lost 7 bases, J lost 3 bases, and 5 bases stayed unmatched. The CDR3 runs 14 residues. Germline V lookup: CDR1 MDHEN, CDR2 SYDVKM. The CDR3 DNA reads as TGTGCCAGCACCCAACTAGCGGACTACAATGAGCAGTTCTTC. This encodes CASTQLADYNEQFF.

This chain joins TRBV7-9 and TRBJ1-1; D is undetermined. The CDR3 runs 14 residues. Germline V gene lookup returns CDR1 SEHNR and CDR2 FQNEAQ (reference sequence). V was trimmed by 5 bases and J by 5 bases, leaving 15 bases between them. DNA of the CDR3: TGTGCCAGCAGCCCCGGCGCGGGTTGGACTGAAGCTTTCTTT. Translating gives CASSPGAGWTEAFF.

This chain connects TRBV7-9 to TRBJ2-7; D gene uncertain. The CDR3 is 13 amino acids. Germline V CDR1 and CDR2: SEHNR, FQNEAQ (reference sequence). V gave up 5 bases and J gave up 3 bases, with 11 bases separating them. The CDR3 loop is CASSPLTVYEQYF. DNA of the CDR3: TGTGCCAGCAGCCCACTAACGGTCTACGAGCAGTACTTC.

The chain is built from TRBV29-1 and TRBJ2-7; D is possibly TRBD1 (6 bases). Trimming cost V 3 bases and J 1 base, with 16 bases left between them. The CDR3 is 15 amino acids. The germline CDR1 and CDR2 sequences are SQVTM and ANQGSEA. The CDR3 DNA reads TGCAGCGTTGAGGGGTATGGGCAGGGGTCCTACGAGCAGTACTTC. As protein: CSVEGYGQGSYEQYF.

This clone appeared a few times. The rearrangement joins TRBV2 to TRBJ2-1; tentative D call: TRBD1 (5 bases). The germline CDR1 and CDR2 sequences are SNHLY and FYNNEI. Trimming took off 5 bases at V and 5 bases at J, with 10 bases between the two ends. This CDR3 comprises 13 residues. The DNA for the CDR3 is TGTGCCAGCAGTCCCCCAGGGAACAATGAGCAGTTCTTC. This gives the protein CASSPPGNNEQFF.

As to this clone: This CDR3 is also generated by other DNA sequences in the sample. This chain joins TRBV27 and TRBJ2-1; D is uncertain. CDR3 length: 14 amino acids. Germline CDR1 is MNHEY and CDR2 is SMNVEV (reference sequence). Trimming pared 7 bases from V and 0 bases from J, leaving 10 bases between. In DNA form, the CDR3 reads TGTGCCAGCACGGCGCGAAGCTCCTACAATGAGCAGTTCTTC. It translates to CASTARSSYNEQFF.

The chain is built from TRBV7-9 and TRBJ2-6; no firm D call. The V gene's germline CDR1 is SEHNR and CDR2 FQNEAQ (reference sequence). The CDR3 is 14 amino acids. V was cut by 5 bases and J by 2 bases, with 7 bases left in between. CDR3 nucleotide sequence: TGTGCCAGCAGCGCCCTTACTGGGGCCAACGTCCTGACTTTC. Translation: CASSALTGANVLTF.

The chain combines TRBV27 with TRBJ1-5; the D gene is possibly TRBD1 (6 bases). The CDR3 has 16 residues. Germline assignment: CDR1 MNHEY and CDR2 SMNVEV (reference sequence). Trimming took off 4 bases at V and 1 base at J, with 14 bases between the two ends. CDR3 amino acids: CASSSIRGGSNQPQHF. As DNA, the CDR3 is TGTGCCAGCAGTTCTATCAGGGGCGGGAGCAATCAGCCCCAGCATTTT.

The chain combines TRBV9 with TRBJ2-4; the match to TRBD1 covers 7 bases. V trimming: 4 bases; J trimming: 6 bases; junction bases outside the gene matches: 10. CDR1 SGDLS and CDR2 YYNGEE come from the germline V gene. CDR3 length: 15 residues. The CDR3 spells CASSPGGAGGNIQYF. CDR3 in DNA: TGTGCCAGCAGCCCAGGGGGAGCCGGTGGAAACATTCAGTACTTC. The variable domain in full, with the rest retrieved from reference TRBV9 and TRBJ2-4, is DSGVTQTPKHLITATGQRVTLRCSPRSGDLSVYWYQQSLDQGLQFLIQYYNGEERAKGNILERFSAQQFPDLHSELNLSSLELGDSALYFCASSPGGAGGNIQYFGAGTRLSVL.

The rearrangement links TRBV11-2 to TRBJ2-7; TRBD1 matches at 8 bases. The CDR3 spans 14 residues. From germline, CDR1 is SGHAT and CDR2 FQNNGV. J lost 3 bases, V lost 3 bases, and 4 bases had no gene match. The CDR3 DNA reads as TGTGCCAGCAGCTTTTCGGGACAGGTCTACGAGCAGTACTTC. Protein sequence: CASSFSGQVYEQYF.

CDR3 amino acids: CATWGARSGQGTYEQYF. DNA of the CDR3: TGTGCCACCTGGGGGGCGAGGTCCGGACAGGGCACATACGAGCAGTACTTC. The genes are TRBV15 and TRBJ2-7; 8 nucleotides align to TRBD1. The CDR3 is 17 residues long. CDR1 and CDR2 from the germline V gene are LNHNV and YYDKDF (reference sequence). V trimming: 8 bases; J trimming: 4 bases; junction bases outside the gene matches: 19.

Comment on this clone: This same CDR3 is encoded by further DNA sequences in the sample. The J gene is TRBJ2-5, the V gene TRBV10-3; D not resolved. CDR1 and CDR2 from the germline V gene are ENHRY and SYGVKD. Trimming took off 0 bases at V and 1 base at J, with 9 bases between the two ends. The CDR3 has 15 residues. CDR3 sequence (DNA): TGTGCCATCAGTGAGTCATTACAGCTCCAAGAGACCCAGTACTTC. The encoded protein is CAISESLQLQETQYF.

The chain employs TRBV27 and TRBJ2-1; 7 nucleotides line up with TRBD2. Per the germline V gene, CDR1 is MNHEY and CDR2 is SMNVEV (reference sequence). V shed 5 bases, J shed 5 bases, and the junction held 3 bases outside the gene matches. The CDR3 is made up of 13 amino acids. CDR3 nucleotides: TGTGCCAGCAGTGAACTAGCGAACAATGAGCAGTTCTTC. This translates into CASSELANNEQFF.

The V and J genes are TRBV28 and TRBJ2-1; D uncertain. V lost 3 bases and J 15 bases, leaving 12 bases between the germline ends. This CDR3 spans 11 amino acids. CDR1 and CDR2 from the germline V gene are MDHEN and SYDVKM. The CDR3 DNA reads TGTGCCAGCAGTTTCAAGGAGATGGTGTTCTTC. Its translation is CASSFKEMVFF.

The chain recombines TRBV5-5 with TRBJ2-1, with TRBD2 matching over 9 bases. This CDR3 has 16 amino acids. The V and J ends lost 3 bases and 6 bases, in that order; junction bases with no gene match: 10. The V gene's germline CDR1 is SGHKS and CDR2 YYEKEE (reference sequence). Written as DNA, the CDR3 is TGTGCCAGCAGCTCGACTAGCGGCCTTCTGGTCAATGAGCAGTTCTTC. Encoded protein: CASSSTSGLLVNEQFF.

The gene calls are TRBV5-6 and TRBJ2-1; 7 bases map to TRBD1. The junction had 0 bases not matched to a gene; V was cut back by 4 bases and J by 5 bases. The CDR3 has 12 residues. Germline V CDR1 and CDR2: SGHDT, YYEEEE. CDR3 DNA sequence: TGTGCCAGCAGCCAGGGGGACAATGAGCAGTTCTTC. As protein: CASSQGDNEQFF.

The chain carries TRBV2 and TRBJ2-7, with 7 bases aligning to TRBD1. V lost 4 bases, J lost 0 bases, and 9 bases stayed unmatched. The CDR3 has 16 amino acids. In germline, CDR1 is SNHLY, CDR2 FYNNEI. As DNA, the CDR3 is TGTGCCAGCAGTGCATACGACAGGGAGCACTCCTACGAGCAGTACTTC. It is translated as CASSAYDREHSYEQYF.